The rows below give T cell receptor beta chains drawn from one sample of a study of blood T cell repertoires in COVID-19. Libraries were prepared by immunoSEQ multiplex PCR; TCRdb keeps only in-frame clonotypes and omits some of them. The sample consists of 120,000 or so clones, around three quarters of them appearing once. Source material: peripheral blood. These receptor sequences come from a man aged 35-49 years with active or convalescent COVID-19. Each CDR3 is given with its conserved first and last residue. A D gene is named only where the DNA matches it firmly. Not all rows give a size; the values are once, few, many and, for expanded clones, a class.

abundance	v_gene	d_gene	len	j_gene	CDR3nt	CDR3aa
.	TRBV5-6	.	15	TRBJ1-4	TGTGCCAGCAGCTGGGCCGGGACAAACATTGAAAAACTGTTTTTT	CASSWAGTNIEKLFF
.	TRBV2	.	14	TRBJ2-7	TGTGCCAGCAGTAGGGGGAGAAGCTCCTACGAGCAGTACTTC	CASSRGRSSYEQYF
.	TRBV6-5	.	14	TRBJ1-2	TGTGCCAGCAGTTACTCTCCAGGGTCGAATGGCTACACCTTC	CASSYSPGSNGYTF
.	TRBV15	TRBD1	14	TRBJ2-5	TGTGCCACCAGCGAAGGGACAGGGGTAGAGACCCAGTACTTC	CATSEGTGVETQYF
.	TRBV6-5	.	13	TRBJ2-5	TGTGCCAGCGCGCTCCGCCGCCAAGAGACCCAGTACTTC	CASALRRQETQYF
once	TRBV6-1	.	15	TRBJ2-7	TGTGCCAGCAGTGAACTAAACTACAGGTACTACGAGCAGTACTTC	CASSELNYRYYEQYF
.	TRBV6-5	.	14	TRBJ1-3	TGTGCCAGCAGTTACGTTCGGGGAGGAAACACCATATATTTT	CASSYVRGGNTIYF
.	TRBV30	TRBD1	13	TRBJ1-1	TGTGCCTGGGGTAGACAGGGGAACACTGAAGCTTTCTTT	CAWGRQGNTEAFF
.	TRBV30	TRBD1	14	TRBJ1-4	TGTGCCTGGTCCAAGACAGGGGGTAATGAAAAACTGTTTTTT	CAWSKTGGNEKLFF
.	TRBV11-3	.	12	TRBJ1-2	TGTGCCAGCAGCTCCGCGGGTAACGGCTACACCTTC	CASSSAGNGYTF
.	TRBV2	.	11	TRBJ2-7	TGTGCCAGCCGCCGGGGCTACGAGCAGTACTTC	CASRRGYEQYF
.	TRBV28	TRBD2	17	TRBJ2-1	TGTGCCAGCAGTCCCTCCGTTGGCGGGGGGGCTTACAATGAGCAGTTCTTC	CASSPSVGGGAYNEQFF
.	TRBV19	.	16	TRBJ1-4	TGTGCCAGTAGTCCCCTCTCTGTTGCAACTAATGAAAAACTGTTTTTT	CASSPLSVATNEKLFF
.	TRBV5-1	TRBD1	15	TRBJ2-1	TGCGCCAGCACCCGGACAGGGGGTTCCTACAATGAGCAGTTCTTC	CASTRTGGSYNEQFF
.	TRBV12-5	TRBD2	17	TRBJ2-5	TGTGCTAGTGGAGCTCCGGGACTAGCGGGAGGTCAAGAGACCCAGTACTTC	CASGAPGLAGGQETQYF
.	TRBV5-6	TRBD1	16	TRBJ2-7	TGTGCCAGCAGCCTACTACAGGGGGCGCGCACCTGCGAGCAGTACTTC	CASSLLQGARTCEQYF
.	TRBV13	.	17	TRBJ1-3	TGTGCCAGCAGCTATTACCCACAGCCTAACTCTGGAAACACCATATATTTT	CASSYYPQPNSGNTIYF
.	TRBV28	.	14	TRBJ1-2	TGTGCCAGCAGGCCCTCAGAGCAGGGCCATGGCTACACCTTC	CASRPSEQGHGYTF
.	TRBV10-3	.	12	TRBJ1-1	TGTGCCATCAGCGAACAGGGCACTGAAGCTTTCTTT	CAISEQGTEAFF
.	TRBV2	.	14	TRBJ1-2	TGTGCCAGCGGCGAGGGAGCTACTAACTATGGCTACACCTTC	CASGEGATNYGYTF
.	TRBV24-1	.	14	TRBJ1-5	TGTGCCACCAGTGACCTCAGGGATAATCAGCCCCAGCATTTT	CATSDLRDNQPQHF